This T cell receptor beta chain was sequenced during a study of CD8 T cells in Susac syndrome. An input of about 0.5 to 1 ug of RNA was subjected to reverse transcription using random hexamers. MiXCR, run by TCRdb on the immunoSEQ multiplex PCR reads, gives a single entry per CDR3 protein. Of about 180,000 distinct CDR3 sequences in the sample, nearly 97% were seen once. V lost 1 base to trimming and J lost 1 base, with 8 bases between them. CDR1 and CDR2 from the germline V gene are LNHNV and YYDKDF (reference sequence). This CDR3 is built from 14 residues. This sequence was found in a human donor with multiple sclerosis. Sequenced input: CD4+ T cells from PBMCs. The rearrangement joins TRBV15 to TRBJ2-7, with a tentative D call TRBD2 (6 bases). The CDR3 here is CATSRAGGSYEQYF. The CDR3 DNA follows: TGTGCCACCAGCAGAGCCGGGGGTTCCTACGAGCAGTACTTC.